This T cell receptor (beta chain) derives from a study of breast tumors, draining lymph nodes, adjacent tissues. Study-wide results and limits: That most tumor T cells come from lymph nodes remained unproven. Most tumor T cells seemingly derive from lymph node, then expand in tumor. Luminal-like breast cancer showed significantly higher tumor–nontumor repertoire similarity than basal-like.

One entry per CDR3 protein, called by TCRdb with MiXCR from the multiplex PCR reads. The sample lists about 150,000 distinct CDR3 sequences, around a third occurring once. Ten or more counts support this clonotype. Antigen: not known. Breast cancer patients provided tissue from their axillary draining lymph nodes. Germline values: CDR1 MDHEN, CDR2 SYDVKM. Germline trimming cut 5 bases from V and 5 bases from J; bases unmatched to any gene: 6. CDR3 length: 14 amino acids. The chain has TRBV28 and TRBJ2-5; 9 bases agree with TRBD1. The TCR comes from a female donor with breast cancer. Some clones in this sample may be carry-over from other donors' samples. What was sequenced was axillary lymph node tissue. The CDR3 loop reads CASSGQGKGETQYF. CDR3 bases: TGTGCCAGCAGTGGACAGGGGAAAGGGGAGACCCAGTACTTC. Full variable domain (rest looked up from reference TRBV28 and TRBJ2-5): DVKVTQSSRYLVKRTGEKVFLECVQDMDHENMFWYRQDPGLGLRLIYFSYDVKMKEKGDIPEGYSVSREKKERFSLILESASTNQTSMYLCASSGQGKGETQYFGPGTRLLVL.